The TCR beta chain described here comes from a study of blood T cell repertoires in COVID-19. CDR3 size: 13 residues. Trimming left V 7 bases short and J 5 bases short, with 13 bases between. Germline lookup yields CDR1 KGHDR and CDR2 SFDVKD. The method was immunoSEQ multiplex PCR; TCRdb's version includes in-frame clones alone and lacks a portion of them. Among fewer than 350,000 clones, about 76% were seen once, and the ten largest hold 2.5% to 3%. Sample: peripheral blood. V gene TRBV24-1 combines with J gene TRBJ2-5; possible D gene TRBD1, 6 bases. This TCR was sampled from a woman aged 60 to 75 with active or convalescent COVID-19. CDR3 in DNA: TGTGCCACCAGAGCAGGGGATAGGGAGACCCAGTACTTC. Translation: CATRAGDRETQYF.